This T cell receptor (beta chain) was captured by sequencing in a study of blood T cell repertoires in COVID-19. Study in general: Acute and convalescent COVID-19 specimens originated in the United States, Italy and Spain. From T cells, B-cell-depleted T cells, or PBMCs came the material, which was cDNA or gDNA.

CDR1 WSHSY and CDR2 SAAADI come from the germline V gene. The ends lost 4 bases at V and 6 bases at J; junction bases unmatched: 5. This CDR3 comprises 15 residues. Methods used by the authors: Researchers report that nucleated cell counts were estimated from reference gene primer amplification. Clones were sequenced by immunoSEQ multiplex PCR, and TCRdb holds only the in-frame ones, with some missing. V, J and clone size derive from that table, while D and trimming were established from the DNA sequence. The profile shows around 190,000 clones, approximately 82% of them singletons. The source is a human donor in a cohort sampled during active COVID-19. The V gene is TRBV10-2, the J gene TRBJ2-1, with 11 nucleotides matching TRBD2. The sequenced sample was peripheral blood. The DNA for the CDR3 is TGCGCCAGCAGTGTGATTAGCGGGAGGGCCAATGAGCAGTTCTTC. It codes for CASSVISGRANEQFF.